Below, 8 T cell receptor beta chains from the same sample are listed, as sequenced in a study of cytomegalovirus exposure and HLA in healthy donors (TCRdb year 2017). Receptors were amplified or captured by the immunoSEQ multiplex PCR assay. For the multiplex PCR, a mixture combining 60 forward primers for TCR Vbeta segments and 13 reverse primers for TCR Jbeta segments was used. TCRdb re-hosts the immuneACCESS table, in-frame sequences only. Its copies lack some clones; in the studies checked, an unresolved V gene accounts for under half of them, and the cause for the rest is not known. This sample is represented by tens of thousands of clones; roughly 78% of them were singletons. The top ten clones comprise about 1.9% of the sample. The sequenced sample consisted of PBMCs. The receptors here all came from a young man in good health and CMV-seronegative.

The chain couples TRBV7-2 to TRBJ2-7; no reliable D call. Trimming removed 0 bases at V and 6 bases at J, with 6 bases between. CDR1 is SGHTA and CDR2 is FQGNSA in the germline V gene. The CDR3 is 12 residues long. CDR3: CASSLAYLEQYF. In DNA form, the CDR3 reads TGTGCCAGCAGCTTAGCCTATCTCGAGCAGTACTTC. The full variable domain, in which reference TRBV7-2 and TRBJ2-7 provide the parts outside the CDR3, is GAGVSQSPSNKVTEKGKDVELRCDPISGHTALYWYRQSLGQGLEFLIYFQGNSAPDKSGLPSDRFSAERTGGSVSTLTIQRTQQEDSAVYLCASSLAYLEQYFGPGTRLTVT.

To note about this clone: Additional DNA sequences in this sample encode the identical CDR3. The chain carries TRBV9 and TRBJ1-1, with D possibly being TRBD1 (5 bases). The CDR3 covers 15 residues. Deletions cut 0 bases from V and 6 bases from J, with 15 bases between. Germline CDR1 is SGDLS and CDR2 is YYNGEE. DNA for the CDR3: TGTGCCAGCAGCGTAGCTGGGCAGGGTAGGGCTGAAGCTTTCTTT. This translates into CASSVAGQGRAEAFF.

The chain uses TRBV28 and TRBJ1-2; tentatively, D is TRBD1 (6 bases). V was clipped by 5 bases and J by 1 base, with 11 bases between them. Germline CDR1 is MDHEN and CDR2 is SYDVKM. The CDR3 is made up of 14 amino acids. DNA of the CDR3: TGTGCCAGCAGTGAACAGGGTGGTAACTATGGCTACACCTTC. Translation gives CASSEQGGNYGYTF.

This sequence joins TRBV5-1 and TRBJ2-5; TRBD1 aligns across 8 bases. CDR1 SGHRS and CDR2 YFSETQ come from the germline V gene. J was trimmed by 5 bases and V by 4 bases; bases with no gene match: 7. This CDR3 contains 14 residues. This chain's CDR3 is CASSKQGVWETQYF. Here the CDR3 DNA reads TGCGCCAGCAGCAAACAGGGGGTTTGGGAGACCCAGTACTTC.

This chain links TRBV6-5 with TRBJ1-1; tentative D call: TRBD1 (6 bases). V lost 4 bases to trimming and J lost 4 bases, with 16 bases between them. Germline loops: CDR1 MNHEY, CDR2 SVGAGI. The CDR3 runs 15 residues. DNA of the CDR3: TGTGCCAGCAGTTCGCGGGGGCAGGTGGTCACTGAAGCTTTCTTT. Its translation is CASSSRGQVVTEAFF.

The CDR3 loop reads CASRMTGGVETQYF. In DNA, the CDR3 is TGTGCCAGCAGAATGACAGGGGGCGTCGAGACCCAGTACTTC. This chain connects TRBV2 to TRBJ2-5; 10 positions match TRBD1. Germline assignment: CDR1 SNHLY and CDR2 FYNNEI. After removal of 6 bases from V and 5 bases from J, the junction contained 6 bases not matched to a gene. The CDR3 contains 14 residues.

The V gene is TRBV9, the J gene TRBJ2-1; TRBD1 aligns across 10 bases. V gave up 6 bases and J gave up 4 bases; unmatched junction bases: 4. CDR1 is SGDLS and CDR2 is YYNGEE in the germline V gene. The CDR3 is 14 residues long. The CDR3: CASKGQGLYNEQFF. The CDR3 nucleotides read TGTGCCAGCAAGGGACAGGGGCTATACAATGAGCAGTTCTTC.

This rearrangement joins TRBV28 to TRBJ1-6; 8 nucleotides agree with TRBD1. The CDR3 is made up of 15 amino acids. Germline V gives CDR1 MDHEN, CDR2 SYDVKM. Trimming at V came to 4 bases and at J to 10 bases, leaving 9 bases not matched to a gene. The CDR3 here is CASSSITDRVSPLHF. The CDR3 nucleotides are TGTGCCAGCAGTTCCATAACGGACAGGGTATCACCCCTCCACTTT.